The 5 T cell receptor beta chains presented below share a single source sample, sequenced in a study of beta chain features in type 1 diabetes. Reverse transcription of all isolated RNA meant that expressed TCRB transcripts were sequenced. Only in-frame clones appear in the TCRdb table, and some are missing; sequencing was by immunoSEQ multiplex PCR. The sample carries approximately 160,000 clones, 7.5% to 10% recorded once. The sequencing input was central memory CD4+ T cells from blood. The receptors derive from a woman aged 18-30 years in good health.

The rearrangement links TRBV7-2 to TRBJ2-4, with a possible D match to TRBD1 (5 bases). V lost 5 bases, J lost 2 bases, and 10 bases lay in between. The germline V gene has CDR1 SGHTA and CDR2 FQGNSA. The CDR3 totals 14 residues. This CDR3 reads CASSVQATKNIQYF. The CDR3 DNA reads TGTGCCAGCAGCGTACAGGCTACCAAAAACATTCAGTACTTC.

The genes are TRBV18 and TRBJ1-5; possibly TRBD1 for D (6 bases). CDR3 size: 15 residues. The germline CDR1 and CDR2 sequences are KGHSH and LQKENI. V lost 2 bases, J lost 2 bases, and 10 bases lay in between. For the CDR3, the DNA is TGTGCCAGCTCACCAGGGGGCCGGGGCAATCAGCCCCAGCATTTT. Translating gives CASSPGGRGNQPQHF. The full variable domain, rest sourced from reference TRBV18 and TRBJ1-5, is NAGVMQNPRHLVRRRGQEARLRCSPMKGHSHVYWYRQLPEEGLKFMVYLQKENIIDESGMPKERFSAEFPKEGPSILRIQQVVRGDSAAYFCASSPGGRGNQPQHFGDGTRLSIL.

There are a few counts of this clone. The chain joins TRBV30 to TRBJ2-3; 11 positions agree with TRBD2. J lost 3 bases, V lost 4 bases, and 6 bases had no gene match. The germline V gene has CDR1 GTSNPN and CDR2 SVGIG (reference sequence). This CDR3 has 15 residues. DNA for the CDR3: TGTGCCTGGACGGGTAGCGGGGGGGCAACAGATACGCAGTATTTT. Translated: CAWTGSGGATDTQYF.

This clone has more than one count but fewer than ten. The rearrangement joins TRBV18 to TRBJ2-3; TRBD1 aligns across 8 bases. Losses at the gene ends were 6 bases for V and 4 bases for J; bases not matched to a gene: 9. The germline V gene has CDR1 KGHSH and CDR2 LQKENI. This CDR3 contains 15 residues. This chain's CDR3 is CASSSGQGLADTQYF. Here the CDR3 DNA reads TGTGCCAGCTCGTCAGGACAGGGCCTCGCAGATACGCAGTATTTT.

The CDR3: CSVGAQSDTEAFF. As DNA, the CDR3 is TGCAGCGTGGGGGCTCAATCGGACACTGAAGCTTTCTTT. This chain connects TRBV29-1 to TRBJ1-1; D is possibly TRBD1 (6 bases). This CDR3 contains 13 residues. V lost 6 bases, J lost 3 bases, and 14 bases lay in between. Germline lookup yields CDR1 SQVTM and CDR2 ANQGSEA.